Following are 6 T cell receptor beta chains from one sample sequenced in a study of radiotherapy plus CTLA-4 blockade in lung cancer. Repertoires were generated with immunoSEQ multiplex PCR, while TCRdb's copy carries only in-frame clones and drops some. This sample has 50,000 or so clones; around 76% occur once, and the top ten carry under 9.5%. The starting material was peripheral blood, obtained from a patient treated with radiotherapy plus ipilimumab. The receptor source for this set is a human donor with non-small cell lung cancer who had stable disease on radiotherapy plus ipilimumab.

V and J are TRBV5-1 and TRBJ1-1; D is ambiguous. Trimming left V 3 bases short and J 4 bases short, with 7 bases between. The CDR3 extends over 12 amino acids. The germline V gene encodes CDR1 SGHRS and CDR2 YFSETQ. The chain's CDR3 is CASSWWGTEAFF. The CDR3 DNA reads TGCGCCAGCAGCTGGTGGGGCACTGAAGCTTTCTTT.

V gene TRBV30 combines with J gene TRBJ2-1, with 14 bases aligning to TRBD2. V trimming: 5 bases; J trimming: 0 bases; junction bases outside the gene matches: 9. The CDR3 is 18 amino acids. Germline V gene data show CDR1 as GTSNPN and CDR2 as SVGIG (reference sequence). The CDR3 reads CAWVGLAGVQISYNEQFF. For the CDR3, the DNA is TGTGCCTGGGTGGGACTAGCGGGGGTGCAAATCTCCTACAATGAGCAGTTCTTC. The full variable domain, with the rest looked up from reference TRBV30 and TRBJ2-1, is SQTIHQWPATLVQPVGSPLSLECTVEGTSNPNLYWYRQAAGRGLQLLFYSVGIGQISSEVPQNLSASRPQDRQFILSSKKLLLSDSGFYLCAWVGLAGVQISYNEQFFGPGTRLTVL.

This chain links TRBV6-1 with TRBJ2-4; 7 bases align to TRBD1. The CDR3 consists of 13 residues. Trimming cost V 9 bases and J 8 bases; bases outside gene matches: 10. Germline loops: CDR1 MNHNS, CDR2 SASEGT. The CDR3 nucleotides read TGTGCCAGTAATAACAGGGGCCGCGACATTCAGTACTTC. Protein: CASNNRGRDIQYF.

The chain is built from TRBV7-9 and TRBJ2-2; TRBD1 matches at 8 bases. Trimming at V came to 5 bases and at J to 3 bases, leaving 5 bases not matched to a gene. The CDR3 consists of 15 residues. Germline V gene data show CDR1 as SEHNR and CDR2 as FQNEAQ (reference sequence). Written as DNA, the CDR3 is TGTGCCAGCAGCCCCAGGGGGCGGGACACCGGGGAGCTGTTTTTT. This codes for CASSPRGRDTGELFF.

The rearrangement uses TRBV30 and TRBJ2-3, with 7 bases aligning to TRBD1. After removal of 4 bases from V and 2 bases from J, the junction contained 3 bases not matched to a gene. CDR1 and CDR2 from the germline V gene are GTSNPN and SVGIG (reference sequence). The CDR3 is made up of 13 amino acids. The CDR3 nucleotides read TGTGCCTGGACAGGGGGAAACACAGATACGCAGTATTTT. Translation gives CAWTGGNTDTQYF.

This clone has more than one count but fewer than ten. The gene calls are TRBV6-5 and TRBJ2-2; D is possibly TRBD1 (6 bases). The CDR3 is made up of 15 amino acids. The germline V and J ends were trimmed by 2 bases and 4 bases, with 11 bases remaining between them. Germline loops: CDR1 MNHEY, CDR2 SVGAGI. The DNA of the CDR3 is TGTGCCAGCAGTTACAGGAGACAGGCCACCGGGGAGCTGTTTTTT. It codes for CASSYRRQATGELFF.